A selection of T cell receptor beta chains follows, all from one sample in a study of OX40 agonist ivuxolimab in advanced cancers. Profiled with immunoSEQ multiplex PCR; TCRdb holds only in-frame clones, not every one. Of under 55,000 clones listed, approximately 85% are singletons. The sequences come from CD4+ or CD8+ T cells sorted from blood, collected in a trial of the OX40 agonist ivuxolimab. The receptors stem from an adult with an advanced solid tumor such as melanoma, head and neck, liver or kidney cancer. Both conserved end residues are part of each CDR3. The D gene is left open where the match is weak. Only part of the rows carry a size: once, few, many, or a class if the clone is expanded.

d_call clone_size j_call v_call cdr3_nt cdr3_aa
TRBD1 . TRBJ1-5 TRBV11-2 TGTGCCAGCAGCTCGGGACAGGGGTTCAATCAGCCCCAGCATTTT CASSSGQGFNQPQHF
. . TRBJ1-6 TRBV7-2 TGTGCCAGCAGCCTCAAGACCTTCTCCTATAATTCACCCCTCCACTTT CASSLKTFSYNSPLHF
TRBD1 . TRBJ2-2 TRBV10-3 TGTGCCATCAGCCCGGACAGGGACACCGGGGAGCTGTTTTTT CAISPDRDTGELFF
. . TRBJ2-1 TRBV10-3 TGTGCCATCAGTGAGTCAGGGGGGACCTACAATGAGCAGTTCTTC CAISESGGTYNEQFF
. . TRBJ2-2 TRBV11-2 TGTGCCAGCACCAAAGGGGTGACAGGGAACACCGGGGAGCTGTTTTTT CASTKGVTGNTGELFF
. . TRBJ2-3 TRBV9 TGTGCCAGCAGCGGGGGACGACTAGCAGGGGCAGATACGCAGTATTTT CASSGGRLAGADTQYF
. . TRBJ1-4 TRBV5-1 TGCGCCAGCAGCTTGGACGGTGTTAATGAAAAACTGTTTTTT CASSLDGVNEKLFF
TRBD1 . TRBJ1-1 TRBV5-4 TGTGCCAGCAGACTACAGGGGTTGAACACTGAAGCTTTCTTT CASRLQGLNTEAFF
. once TRBJ2-2 TRBV15 TGTGCCACCAGCAGAGTTTGGTCCGGGGAGCTGTTTTTT CATSRVWSGELFF
. . TRBJ2-1 TRBV5-4 TGTGCCAGCGGAGCGCAAGGGCGCGATGAGCAGTTCTTC CASGAQGRDEQFF
. . TRBJ1-1 TRBV18 TGTGCCAGCTCACCACTACAGATTAACACTGAAGCTTTCTTT CASSPLQINTEAFF
TRBD1 . TRBJ1-3 TRBV14 TGTGCCAGCAGCCAGTCCCCCGGGACAGGGTCGTGGAACACCATATATTTT CASSQSPGTGSWNTIYF
TRBD2 once TRBJ2-1 TRBV7-9 TGTGCCAGCAGCTTAGTACTAGCGGGAGGTCCCTCTCGCTACAATGAGCAGTTCTTC CASSLVLAGGPSRYNEQFF
TRBD1 once TRBJ1-5 TRBV28 TGTGCCAGCAGTTTGCAGGGGGCCCGCAATCAGCCCCAGCATTTT CASSLQGARNQPQHF
. . TRBJ1-2 TRBV5-6 TGTGCCAGCAGCTCAGGGGCAGGGAACTATGGCTACACCTTC CASSSGAGNYGYTF
TRBD1 . TRBJ1-2 TRBV6-5 TGTGCCAGCACCGGGGGGGGACAGCATGGCTACACCTTC CASTGGGQHGYTF
TRBD1 . TRBJ2-2 TRBV5-6 TGTGCCAGCAGCTCTTCCCGGGACAGGGGGAACACCGGGGAGCTGTTTTTT CASSSSRDRGNTGELFF
. . TRBJ1-6 TRBV6-4 TGTGCCAGCAGCGAGAGCCCAGCCTATAATTCACCCCTCCACTTT CASSESPAYNSPLHF
TRBD1 once TRBJ2-1 TRBV7-7 TGTGCTAGCAGCTCGAATGACAGGGGGAACAATGAGCAGTTCTTC CASSSNDRGNNEQFF
. few TRBJ1-1 TRBV20-1 TGCAGTGCTAGTGCCAACACTGAAGCTTTCTTT CSASANTEAFF
. . TRBJ1-3 TRBV6-6 TGTGCCAGCAACCAGTCTCCTGGAAACACCATATATTTT CASNQSPGNTIYF
. . TRBJ2-5 TRBV30 TGTGCCTGGAGTGTACGGGGAGAGACCCAGTACTTC CAWSVRGETQYF
. . TRBJ2-5 TRBV5-4 TGTGCCAGCAGCTTGGCCCAGGGAGCCCAAGAGACCCAGTACTTC CASSLAQGAQETQYF
TRBD1 few TRBJ2-1 TRBV28 TGTGCCAGCAGTTCAACACAGGGGCCTAGGGATGAGCAGTTCTTC CASSSTQGPRDEQFF
. . TRBJ2-7 TRBV28 TGTGCCAGCAGTTTATCCCAGGGTCTCTACGAGCAGTACTTC CASSLSQGLYEQYF
. . TRBJ2-3 TRBV21-1 TGTGCCAGCAGCAAAGCCCTTTCCCCGACTAGCGCCTACTCTAGCACAGATACGCAGTATTTT CASSKALSPTSAYSSTDTQYF
TRBD1 once TRBJ2-7 TRBV9 TGTGCCAGCAGCGTCGGGACAGAAACCTACGAGCAGTACTTC CASSVGTETYEQYF
. . TRBJ1-5 TRBV28 TGTGCCAGCAGTTTATTTGGAGGACAATTTGACAATCAGCCCCAGCATTTT CASSLFGGQFDNQPQHF
. . TRBJ1-3 TRBV18 TGTGCCAGCTCCCCCGGGACGGCAGACACCATATATTTT CASSPGTADTIYF
. . TRBJ1-2 TRBV7-9 TGTGCCAGCAGCTGGGGGCAGCCGGACTATGGCTACACCTTC CASSWGQPDYGYTF
TRBD1 . TRBJ1-6 TRBV27 TGTGCCAGCAGTTGGGGACAGAGTAATTCACCCCTCCACTTT CASSWGQSNSPLHF
. once TRBJ2-3 TRBV7-9 TGTGCCAGCAGCTTCGACACAGATACGCAGTATTTT CASSFDTDTQYF
. once TRBJ2-7 TRBV15 TGTGCCACCCGCGGTCCTGGCTCCTACGAGCAGTACTTC CATRGPGSYEQYF
. . TRBJ2-2 TRBV9 TGTGCCAGCAGCGATAGCGGGAACACCGGGGAGCTGTTTTTT CASSDSGNTGELFF
. . TRBJ2-1 TRBV5-6 TGTGCCAGCAGCTTGATTGGGAGCTCCTACAATGAGCAGTTCTTC CASSLIGSSYNEQFF
. . TRBJ2-7 TRBV19 TGTGCCAGTAGCTTGACGGGACACCTACTTTACGAGCAGTACTTC CASSLTGHLLYEQYF
. . TRBJ2-1 TRBV28 TGTGCCAGCAGTCCCCCGGCTAGGGCGCAGTTCTTC CASSPPARAQFF
. . TRBJ2-5 TRBV29-1 TGCAGCGTTGATTACAGCCAAGAGACCCAGTACTTC CSVDYSQETQYF
. . TRBJ2-7 TRBV4-2 TGTGCCAGCAGCCAAGCCATCGGGGCATCCTACGAGCAGTACTTC CASSQAIGASYEQYF
. . TRBJ1-4 TRBV4-1 TGCGCCAGCAGCCAAGAGCGGCAGGGCCTGTCTAATGAAAAACTGTTTTTT CASSQERQGLSNEKLFF
. few TRBJ2-7 TRBV27 TGTGCCAGCAGTCCGCGGACGAGGAGCTCCTACGAGCAGTACTTC CASSPRTRSSYEQYF
. . TRBJ1-1 TRBV6-6 TGTGCCAGCAGTTACGGACCAACTCGGGCTGAAGCTTTCTTT CASSYGPTRAEAFF
TRBD2 . TRBJ2-2 TRBV5-1 TGCGCCAGCAAAGCGGGGGCAAGGTCCGGGGAGCTGTTTTTT CASKAGARSGELFF
TRBD1 . TRBJ1-4 TRBV7-2 TGTGCCAGCAGCTTAGCGGGCAGGGGGAAAAAACTGTTTTTT CASSLAGRGKKLFF
. once TRBJ1-4 TRBV6-5 TGTGCCAGCAGCCAAACCGGACGAGGGGAAAAACTGTTTTTT CASSQTGRGEKLFF
. . TRBJ2-5 TRBV5-4 TGTGCCAGCAGCCCCGGATCAGGGGCCTCTCAAGAGACCCAGTACTTC CASSPGSGASQETQYF
. . TRBJ2-7 TRBV25-1 TGTGCCAGCAGTGCCCTGACAGGGGCCTGGACTAGAGGCTACGAGCAGTACTTC CASSALTGAWTRGYEQYF
. . TRBJ2-7 TRBV9 TGTGCCAGCAGCATCAGAGAAACCTACGAGCAGTACTTC CASSIRETYEQYF
TRBD2 . TRBJ2-2 TRBV5-4 TGTGCCAGCAGCCCCCCGGGACTAGCGGGAGGAAAAACCGGGGAGCTGTTTTTT CASSPPGLAGGKTGELFF
TRBD1 . TRBJ1-5 TRBV19 TGTGCCAGTAGTAGTGGGACAGGGAATAGCAATCAGCCCCAGCATTTT CASSSGTGNSNQPQHF
. . TRBJ1-4 TRBV19 TGTGCCAGTAGACGGGAAGAAAAACTGTTTTTT CASRREEKLFF
. . TRBJ2-2 TRBV9 TGTGCCAGCAGCGTAGCTCAGGGGGAGCTGTTTTTT CASSVAQGELFF
. few TRBJ1-4 TRBV10-3 TGTGCCATCAGTGACGTACAGAATGAAAAACTGTTTTTT CAISDVQNEKLFF
TRBD1 . TRBJ1-4 TRBV27 TGTGCCAGCAGTCCCGGGACAGGGGTTGAAAAACTGTTTTTT CASSPGTGVEKLFF